The 25 T cell receptor beta chains listed next were all sequenced from one sample in a study of blood T cell repertoires in COVID-19. Sequenced by immunoSEQ multiplex PCR; TCRdb stores in-frame clones only, minus some. This repertoire shows around 300,000 clones, about 89% found once; its top ten account for about 1.7%. The source material was PBMCs or T cells enriched from blood (not recorded which). Every receptor here comes from a woman aged 40 to 50 who had recovered from COVID-19.

The V gene is TRBV5-1, the J gene TRBJ2-7; D is perhaps TRBD1 (5 bases). The ends were cut back, 1 base at V and 0 bases at J, with 8 bases in the middle. The CDR3 has 14 amino acids. In germline, CDR1 is SGHRS, CDR2 YFSETQ. The CDR3 DNA reads as TGCGCCAGCAGCTTGTATGACAGCTCCTACGAGCAGTACTTC. This translates into CASSLYDSSYEQYF.

The J gene is TRBJ2-5, the V gene TRBV27, with D maybe TRBD2 (6 bases). From germline, CDR1 is MNHEY and CDR2 SMNVEV (reference sequence). Trimming shortened V by 2 bases and J by 1 base, and 8 bases separated the two germline ends. The CDR3 sequence is 14 residues long. In DNA, the CDR3 is TGTGCCAGCAGTTTAGGGCGGGGCCAAGAGACCCAGTACTTC. This codes for CASSLGRGQETQYF.

V is TRBV11-2 and J is TRBJ1-2; TRBD1 matches at 8 bases. The CDR3 contains 15 residues. The germline V gene encodes CDR1 SGHAT and CDR2 FQNNGV. The junction had 5 bases not matched to a gene; V was cut back by 1 base and J by 4 bases. CDR3 coding DNA: TGTGCCAGCAGCTTAGCAGGCGGGACAGGCTATGGCTACACCTTC. Its translation is CASSLAGGTGYGYTF.

J is TRBJ2-7 and V is TRBV5-4; 10 bases align to TRBD1. The CDR3 extends over 16 amino acids. J lost 3 bases, V lost 1 base, and 7 bases had no gene match. Germline CDR1 is SGHNT and CDR2 is YYREEE (reference sequence). The CDR3: CASSLPPGQGFYEQYF. CDR3 coding DNA: TGTGCCAGCAGCTTGCCTCCGGGACAGGGGTTCTACGAGCAGTACTTC.

The chain recombines TRBV6-5 with TRBJ2-7; D unresolved. CDR3 length: 13 amino acids. CDR1 MNHEY and CDR2 SVGAGI come from the germline V gene. V gave up 2 bases and J gave up 11 bases, with 16 bases separating them. CDR3 coding DNA: TGTGCCAGCAGTTACGGTCCGTTTGCGGTAAAGTACTTC. Residues: CASSYGPFAVKYF.

V usage is TRBV19 and J usage is TRBJ2-1; 8 bases match TRBD2. Per the germline V gene, CDR1 is LNHDA and CDR2 is SQIVND (reference sequence). After removal of 3 bases from V and 8 bases from J, the junction contained 9 bases not matched to a gene. This CDR3 comprises 15 residues. The CDR3 nucleotides read TGTGCCAGTAGTATTCGCGGGAGGACCCGAGATGAGCAGTTCTTC. Translated: CASSIRGRTRDEQFF.

The rearrangement uses TRBV7-2 and TRBJ2-7; D unclear. Germline-derived CDR1 and CDR2 are SGHTA and FQGNSA. The CDR3 sequence is 13 residues long. Trimming cost V 5 bases and J 5 bases, with 13 bases left between them. This CDR3 reads CASSLTRIDEQYF. The CDR3, as DNA: TGTGCCAGCAGCCTCACGCGAATAGACGAGCAGTACTTC.

CDR3 region: CASSESTGLSNYGYTF. The CDR3 DNA reads TGTGCCAGCAGTGAATCAACGGGACTTTCTAACTATGGCTACACCTTC. V gene TRBV25-1 combines with J gene TRBJ1-2; D possibly corresponds to TRBD1 (5 bases). V lost 1 base and J lost 0, with 12 bases in between. The germline gives CDR1 MGHDK, CDR2 SYGVNS. This CDR3 has 16 residues.

CDR3 protein: CASSYGTSVEQYF. The DNA of the CDR3 is TGTGCCAGCAGCTACGGGACTAGCGTAGAGCAGTACTTC. The J gene is TRBJ2-7, the V gene TRBV7-2; 10 positions match TRBD2. Germline V gene sequence: CDR1 SGHTA, CDR2 FQGNSA. V shed 4 bases and J 7 bases; nucleotides not matched to a gene: 4. The CDR3 covers 13 residues.

The chain has TRBV4-2 and TRBJ2-2, with a weak D call TRBD1 (6 bases). Germline V CDR1 and CDR2: LGHNA, YNFKEQ. There are 15 residues in the CDR3. Trimming removed 3 bases at V and 1 base at J, with 9 bases between. CDR3 in amino acids: CASSQLGQNTGELFF. The CDR3, as DNA: TGTGCCAGCAGCCAGCTGGGACAGAACACCGGGGAGCTGTTTTTT.

The chain combines TRBV9 with TRBJ2-2; weak D call: TRBD2 (6 bases). Germline CDR1 reads SGDLS; CDR2 reads YYNGEE. Trimming removed 5 bases from V and 2 bases from J, with 16 bases in between. CDR3 length equals 16 residues. The CDR3 region has the DNA TGTGCCAGCAGTCGGGTCGGGAGTTCTAACACCGGGGAGCTGTTTTTT. Amino acid sequence: CASSRVGSSNTGELFF.

CDR3 sequence (DNA): TGTGCCAGCAGTAAGGGACAGGGAGGGGATACGCAGTATTTT. Protein: CASSKGQGGDTQYF. V usage is TRBV6-4 and J usage is TRBJ2-3, with TRBD1 matching 9 bases. Germline CDR1 reads MRHNA; CDR2 reads SNTAGT. The CDR3 runs 14 residues. Unmatched junction bases numbered 6, after V lost 5 bases and J lost 6 bases.

The genes are TRBV5-1 and TRBJ1-1, with TRBD1 as a possible D gene (5 bases). CDR3 length equals 16 residues. V dropped 3 bases and J dropped 0 bases, with 15 bases sitting between them. Per germline, CDR1 SGHRS and CDR2 YFSETQ. The CDR3 bases are TGCGCCAGCAGCTCGGGACCGGGGGGAATGAACACTGAAGCTTTCTTT. As protein: CASSSGPGGMNTEAFF.

This chain links TRBV9 with TRBJ2-1; possibly TRBD2 for D (7 bases). Trimming pared 7 bases from V and 3 bases from J, leaving 17 bases between. The CDR3 covers 15 residues. CDR1 and CDR2 (germline): SGDLS, YYNGEE. CDR3 DNA sequence: TGTGCCAGCGAAAGGGGGGGAGGTGACTACAATGAGCAGTTCTTC. The encoded protein is CASERGGGDYNEQFF.

The chain combines TRBV7-8 with TRBJ1-1; 10 bases map to TRBD1. The germline V gene has CDR1 SGHVS and CDR2 FQNEAQ. The junction had 6 bases not matched to a gene; V was cut back by 5 bases and J by 6 bases. The CDR3 is 14 amino acids. The CDR3 coding sequence is TGTGCCAGCAGCCTCCTCGGACAGGGGGCTGAAGCTTTCTTT. It yields the protein CASSLLGQGAEAFF. Together with reference TRBV7-8 and TRBJ1-1, the CDR3 gives the full variable domain: GAGVSQSPRYKVAKRGQDVALRCDPISGHVSLFWYQQALGQGPEFLTYFQNEAQLDKSGLPSDRFFAERPEGSVSTLKIQRTQQEDSAVYLCASSLLGQGAEAFFGQGTRLTVV.

The chain recombines TRBV7-3 with TRBJ1-2, with D maybe TRBD1 (5 bases). Trimming removed 3 bases at V and 13 bases at J, with 12 bases between. The CDR3 extends over 11 amino acids. Per germline, CDR1 SGHTA and CDR2 FQGTGA. For the CDR3, the DNA is TGTGCCAGCAGCTTCCGGGGGAGTGCCACCTTC. This codes for CASSFRGSATF. Filled out from reference TRBV7-3 and TRBJ1-2, the complete variable domain reads GAGVSQTPSNKVTEKGKYVELRCDPISGHTALYWYRQSLGQGPEFLIYFQGTGAADDSGLPNDRFFAVRPEGSVSTLKIQRTERGDSAVYLCASSFRGSATFGSGTRLTVV.

This chain connects TRBV30 to TRBJ2-2; tentative D call: TRBD2 (6 bases). This CDR3 is 15 amino acids long. Deletions cut 2 bases from V and 3 bases from J, with 13 bases between. Germline CDR1 GTSNPN, CDR2 SVGIG (reference sequence). The CDR3 spells CAWSRSRGDTGELFF. CDR3 nucleotide sequence: TGTGCCTGGAGTCGGTCGCGGGGCGACACCGGGGAGCTGTTTTTT.

The V call is TRBV30, the J call TRBJ1-3; D uncertain. This CDR3 comprises 13 residues. Trimming removed 4 bases from V and 2 bases from J, with 9 bases in between. Per the germline V gene, CDR1 is GTSNPN and CDR2 is SVGIG (reference sequence). The CDR3 DNA reads TGTGCCTGGACCTCCGGGGCTGGAAACACCATATATTTT. Translating gives CAWTSGAGNTIYF.

The chain employs TRBV19 and TRBJ1-4, with D perhaps TRBD1 (6 bases). This CDR3 has 18 amino acids. The germline V gene encodes CDR1 LNHDA and CDR2 SQIVND (reference sequence). Trimming pared 7 bases from V and 0 bases from J, leaving 21 bases between. The CDR3 spells CASTPLGQTRATNEKLFF. CDR3 bases: TGTGCCAGTACGCCCCTAGGACAGACCCGTGCAACTAATGAAAAACTGTTTTTT.

V is TRBV5-8 and J is TRBJ1-5; TRBD1 matches at 8 bases. The CDR3 spans 14 residues. Trimming cost V 4 bases and J 2 bases; bases outside gene matches: 2. Per germline, CDR1 SGHTS and CDR2 YDEGEE. CDR3 DNA sequence: TGTGCCAGCAGCCCGGACAGGGGCAATCAGCCCCAGCATTTT. Its translation is CASSPDRGNQPQHF.

This clone was observed once. The genes are TRBV5-8 and TRBJ2-7, with TRBD1 matching 9 bases. V lost 2 bases to trimming and J lost 4 bases; unmatched junction nucleotides: 4. The germline gives CDR1 SGHTS, CDR2 YDEGEE. The CDR3 runs 14 residues. CDR3 DNA sequence: TGTGCCAGCAGCTTCGGGACAGGGTCTTACGAGCAGTACTTC. Its translation: CASSFGTGSYEQYF.

This chain uses TRBV2 with TRBJ1-5; weak D call: TRBD1 (5 bases). Deletions cut 3 bases from V and 5 bases from J, with 11 bases between. This CDR3 contains 14 residues. Germline lookup yields CDR1 SNHLY and CDR2 FYNNEI. This chain's CDR3 is CASSDRRGDQPQHF. CDR3 DNA sequence: TGTGCCAGCAGTGATCGCCGGGGGGATCAGCCCCAGCATTTT.

V gene TRBV6-5 combines with J gene TRBJ2-1, with D perhaps TRBD1 (5 bases). CDR1 MNHEY and CDR2 SVGAGI come from the germline V gene. The V and J ends lost 2 bases and 7 bases respectively, with 6 bases between them. This CDR3 is built from 12 residues. Here the CDR3 reads CASSYKGNEQFF. Here the CDR3 DNA reads TGTGCCAGCAGTTACAAGGGGAATGAGCAGTTCTTC.

This chain joins TRBV5-8 and TRBJ2-5; TRBD1 aligns across 7 bases. Trimming took 4 bases from V and 2 from J; bases not matched to a gene: 8. The CDR3 is 15 residues long. The germline V gene encodes CDR1 SGHTS and CDR2 YDEGEE. CDR3 sequence reads: CASSTRQGVQETQYF. CDR3 in DNA: TGTGCCAGCAGCACCCGACAGGGAGTACAAGAGACCCAGTACTTC.

J is TRBJ1-1 and V is TRBV12-3 or TRBV12-4; a weak D match, TRBD1 (6 bases). CDR3 length: 13 residues. Between the trimmed V and J ends, which lost 0 bases and 5 bases, there was a span of 7 bases. The CDR3, as DNA: TGTGCCAGCAGTTTAGCGGGGGCAACTGAAGCTTTCTTT. This codes for CASSLAGATEAFF.